This T cell receptor beta chain appears in the sequencing data of a study of T cells after yellow fever vaccination. At the level of the study: SMART-Seq v4 Ultra Low Input prepared the low-cell-number fractions. Findings and limits, study-wide: From the bulk population, abundant clonotypes could contaminate and appear within FACS-sorted repertoires. Subsequent to the booster, the majority of primary-vaccination clones reappeared (less than 97% CD4, 80% to 90% CD8).

5'RACE template switching generated TCR cDNA, adding a universal primer site and UMIs. TCRdb redid the calling of the 5' RACE reads with MiXCR, one entry per CDR3 protein. The data hold hundreds of thousands of distinct CDR3 sequences, with approximately 19% observed a single time. V shed 1 base, J shed 2 bases, and the junction held 1 base outside the gene matches. The germline gives CDR1 MNHNS, CDR2 SASEGT. This CDR3 has 16 amino acids. There are a few counts of this clonotype. Its antigen is not known. The clonotype comes from a man aged 18 to 30 who received the YFV17D yellow fever vaccine. The source was PBMCs, collected before the yellow fever booster vaccination. This chain uses TRBV6-1 with TRBJ2-5, with 13 positions matching TRBD2. In nucleotides, the CDR3 is TGTGCCAGCAGTGAAGGGACTAGCGGGAGACAAGAGACCCAGTACTTC. Residues: CASSEGTSGRQETQYF.